This TCR beta chain derives from a study of blood T cell repertoires in COVID-19. Study-wide context: Some COVID-19 samples were acute and others convalescent; all came from the United States, Italy and Spain.

In germline, CDR1 is SNHLY, CDR2 FYNNEI. V was cut by 8 bases and J by 3 bases, with 17 bases left in between. The CDR3 spans 15 residues. The authors' processing: Cell counts per sample came from amplifying reference gene primers. Data came from immunoSEQ multiplex PCR; TCRdb stores just in-frame clones and leaves some out. V, J and clone size are taken as reported in that table, and D and trimming were inferred from the DNA itself. This table has approximately 250,000 clones, roughly 85% appearing once. The sample was peripheral blood. This rearrangement joins TRBV2 to TRBJ2-1, with a possible D match to TRBD2 (7 bases). The sequence came from a man aged 25 to 40 who had recovered from COVID-19. CDR3 coding DNA: TGTGCCAGCGGACGGGGGGCTAGCGGCTACAATGAGCAGTTCTTC. Its translation: CASGRGASGYNEQFF.